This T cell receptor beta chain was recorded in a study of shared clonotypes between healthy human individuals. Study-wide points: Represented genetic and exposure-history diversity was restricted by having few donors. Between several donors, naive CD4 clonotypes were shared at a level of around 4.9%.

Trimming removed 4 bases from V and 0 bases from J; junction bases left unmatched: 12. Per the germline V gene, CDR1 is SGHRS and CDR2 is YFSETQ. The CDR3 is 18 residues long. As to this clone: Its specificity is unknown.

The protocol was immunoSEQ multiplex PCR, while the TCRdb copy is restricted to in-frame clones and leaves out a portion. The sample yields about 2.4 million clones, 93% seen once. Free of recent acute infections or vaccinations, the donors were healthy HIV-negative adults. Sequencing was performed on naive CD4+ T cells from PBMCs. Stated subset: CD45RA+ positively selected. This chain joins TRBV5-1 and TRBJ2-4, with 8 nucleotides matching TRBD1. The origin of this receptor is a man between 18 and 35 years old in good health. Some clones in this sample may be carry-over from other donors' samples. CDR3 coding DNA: TGCGCCAGCAGCACACTACCGACAGGGGCCCTAGCCAAAAACATTCAGTACTTC. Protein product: CASSTLPTGALAKNIQYF.